Shown below are 11 T cell receptor beta chains from a single sample sequenced in a study of blood T cell repertoires in COVID-19. Profiled with immunoSEQ multiplex PCR; TCRdb holds only in-frame clones, not every one. Among about 110,000 clones listed, about 85% were seen once. Source material: peripheral blood. These receptors all stem from a man in his forties with acute or convalescent COVID-19.

This chain uses TRBV11-2 with TRBJ2-7; a weak D match, TRBD2 (5 bases). V gave up 4 bases and J gave up 0 bases, with 13 bases separating them. Germline V lookup: CDR1 SGHAT, CDR2 FQNNGV. This CDR3 has 15 amino acids. This CDR3 reads CASSSDYPSSYEQYF. The CDR3 DNA is TGTGCCAGCAGCTCCGACTACCCAAGCTCCTACGAGCAGTACTTC.

This chain connects TRBV7-9 to TRBJ2-3; D remains unclear. This CDR3 spans 12 amino acids. Trimming shortened V by 1 base and J by 8 bases, and 7 bases separated the two germline ends. Looked up from germline, CDR1 is SEHNR and CDR2 is FQNEAQ (reference sequence). DNA of the CDR3: TGTGCCAGCAGCTTAGGGGCAGCTACGCAGTATTTT. Protein: CASSLGAATQYF.

The V and J genes are TRBV10-2 and TRBJ2-7; D might be TRBD2 (5 bases). Deletions cut 5 bases from V and 6 bases from J, with 11 bases between. Germline V gene sequence: CDR1 WSHSY, CDR2 SAAADI. The CDR3 runs 12 residues. The CDR3: CASSLRSGEQYF. The CDR3 DNA sequence: TGCGCCAGCAGTCTGAGGAGCGGCGAGCAGTACTTC.

The rearrangement joins TRBV7-3 to TRBJ2-5; perhaps TRBD2 as D (7 bases). V lost 5 bases and J 0 bases, leaving 13 bases between the germline ends. The CDR3 extends over 15 amino acids. Germline V gene sequence: CDR1 SGHTA, CDR2 FQGTGA. CDR3 coding DNA: TGTGCCAGCAGCCGAGGGGGGGCCGACCAAGAGACCCAGTACTTC. This encodes CASSRGGADQETQYF.

This clone showed up just a few times. The chain combines TRBV6-2 or TRBV6-3 with TRBJ1-3, with D possibly matching TRBD1 (5 bases). Germline values: CDR1 MNHEY, CDR2 SVGEGT. V was clipped by 6 bases and J by 3 bases, with 12 bases between them. CDR3 length: 14 amino acids. CDR3 in amino acids: CASSRGTLGNTIYF. The CDR3 region has the DNA TGTGCCAGCAGCCGAGGGACTCTTGGAAACACCATATATTTT.

This chain links TRBV4-1 with TRBJ1-2, with D tentatively TRBD1 (5 bases). The V end was cut by 2 bases, the J end by 4 bases, with 11 bases between. This CDR3 contains 14 residues. Germline lookup yields CDR1 MGHRA and CDR2 YSYEKL. The CDR3: CASSQPPGLYGYTF. For the CDR3, the DNA is TGCGCCAGCAGCCAACCCCCAGGGCTCTATGGCTACACCTTC.

In its sample, this clone was seen once. The V and J genes are TRBV19 and TRBJ2-7; TRBD1 matches at 9 bases. V lost 4 bases to trimming and J lost 7 bases; unmatched junction nucleotides: 8. Germline-derived CDR1 and CDR2 are LNHDA and SQIVND (reference sequence). The CDR3 is 14 residues long. In DNA, the CDR3 is TGTGCCAGTAGTACCCGGGACAGGGTGGGGGAGCAGTACTTC. Translating it yields CASSTRDRVGEQYF. Drawing the rest from reference TRBV19 and TRBJ2-7, the complete variable domain is DGGITQSPKYLFRKEGQNVTLSCEQNLNHDAMYWYRQDPGQGLRLIYYSQIVNDFQKGDIAEGYSVSREKKESFPLTVTSAQKNPTAFYLCASSTRDRVGEQYFGPGTRLTVT.

The chain links TRBV11-2 to TRBJ2-7, with 9 bases lining up with TRBD2. Germline values: CDR1 SGHAT, CDR2 FQNNGV. V was clipped by 5 bases and J by 3 bases; unmatched bases: 11. The CDR3 has 16 residues. CDR3 region: CASSPHLGSGGYEQYF. The CDR3 region has the DNA TGTGCCAGCAGCCCTCATTTGGGTAGCGGGGGCTACGAGCAGTACTTC.

This clone occurred once. V is TRBV4-1 and J is TRBJ2-2; no clear D gene. V dropped 7 bases and J dropped 5 bases, with 17 bases sitting between them. The V gene's germline CDR1 is MGHRA and CDR2 YSYEKL. The CDR3 consists of 15 residues. CDR3 residues: CASNLNEVATGELFF. CDR3 DNA: TGCGCCAGCAACTTAAACGAGGTAGCAACCGGGGAGCTGTTTTTT.

The V gene is TRBV13, the J gene TRBJ2-1; TRBD2 aligns across 8 bases. Trimming at V came to 4 bases and at J to 10 bases, leaving 15 bases not matched to a gene. The CDR3 length is 16 residues. In germline, CDR1 is PRHDT, CDR2 FYEKMQ (reference sequence). CDR3 DNA: TGTGCCAGCAGCTCTACGCCGGGACTAGGAATCAGGGAGCAGTTCTTC. Translating it yields CASSSTPGLGIREQFF.

The chain has TRBV11-2 and TRBJ2-7; D perhaps matches TRBD2 (6 bases). This CDR3 is 14 amino acids long. Trimming cost V 1 base and J 4 bases, with 11 bases left between them. The germline gives CDR1 SGHAT, CDR2 FQNNGV. The CDR3 reads CASSLGTGTYEQYF. Here the CDR3 DNA reads TGTGCCAGCAGCTTAGGGACCGGGACTTACGAGCAGTACTTC.